The TCR beta chain described here comes from a study of T cell responses to AZD1222 COVID-19 vaccine. To note about this clone: As yet, its antigen is unknown.

Clones were read by immunoSEQ multiplex PCR, and TCRdb kept only the in-frame ones, dropping some. The sample has approximately 140,000 clones, approximately 94% seen once. Overall study findings and caveats: A mostly white British donor set with more females was recruited, and clonal diversity was possibly underestimated.

The germline CDR1 and CDR2 sequences are LNHDA and SQIVND (reference sequence). V dropped 4 bases and J dropped 6 bases, with 10 bases sitting between them. The CDR3 is 13 amino acids. The specimen comprised peripheral blood, sampled on day 0 of AZD1222 vaccination. This chain joins TRBV19 and TRBJ2-1; TRBD2 is a possible D gene (6 bases). The receptor's source is an adult in good health. The CDR3 DNA reads as TGTGCCAGTAGTACTCCGACTAGCAATGAGCAGTTCTTC. Translating gives CASSTPTSNEQFF.